These 32 T cell receptor beta chains were all obtained from the same sample, sequenced in a study of blood T cell repertoires in COVID-19. The data were produced by immunoSEQ multiplex PCR, yet TCRdb's version contains in-frame clones alone and is incomplete. This sample has 150,000 to 200,000 clones, with about 85% found just once. Sequencing was performed on peripheral blood. The source of these receptors is a man aged 40-50 years with acute or convalescent COVID-19.

Only a few counts were recorded for this clone. The CDR3 DNA reads as TGTGCCAGCAGACCAGGTCTTAGCAATCAGCCCCAGCATTTT. It yields the protein CASRPGLSNQPQHF. The chain joins TRBV2 to TRBJ1-5, with no clear D. The CDR3 totals 14 residues. The germline V gene has CDR1 SNHLY and CDR2 FYNNEI. Between the trimmed V and J ends, which lost 6 bases and 0 bases, there was a span of 9 bases.

The table lists this clone with a count of one. J is TRBJ2-1 and V is TRBV5-1; D not resolved. Germline-derived CDR1 and CDR2 are SGHRS and YFSETQ. Deletions cut 4 bases from V and 2 bases from J, with 19 bases between. The CDR3 length is 17 residues. This chain's CDR3 is CASSLSAFTATYNEQFF. Here the CDR3 DNA reads TGCGCCAGCAGCCTGAGCGCCTTTACTGCGACCTACAATGAGCAGTTCTTC. Looking up the rest from reference TRBV5-1 and TRBJ2-1 gives the full variable domain: KAGVTQTPRYLIKTRGQQVTLSCSPISGHRSVSWYQQTPGQGLQFLFEYFSETQRNKGNFPGRFSGRQFSNSRSEMNVSTLELGDSALYLCASSLSAFTATYNEQFFGPGTRLTVL.

A single count supports this clone. The chain recombines TRBV19 with TRBJ1-2; 8 bases are shared with TRBD1. V lost 6 bases and J lost 5; bases outside the gene matches: 8. Germline-derived CDR1 and CDR2 are LNHDA and SQIVND (reference sequence). This CDR3 has 14 amino acids. CDR3: CASSPSDRVYGYTF. In nucleotides, the CDR3 is TGTGCCAGTAGCCCTTCGGACAGGGTGTATGGCTACACCTTC.

V and J are TRBV15 and TRBJ2-5, with a possible D match to TRBD2 (6 bases). Germline V lookup: CDR1 LNHNV, CDR2 YYDKDF (reference sequence). This CDR3 has 17 residues. Trimming shortened V by 0 bases and J by 5 bases, and 19 bases separated the two germline ends. Written as DNA, the CDR3 is TGTGCCACCAGCAGAGATGGGGGGACCGCGCGTAGCGAGACCCAGTACTTC. This sequence encodes CATSRDGGTARSETQYF.

The CDR3 DNA follows: TGTGCCAGCTCTTCCGGAGGCGAAAAACTGTTTTTT. This sequence encodes CASSSGGEKLFF. This chain joins TRBV18 and TRBJ1-4; D remains ambiguous. The germline V gene encodes CDR1 KGHSH and CDR2 LQKENI. Trimming shortened V by 6 bases and J by 8 bases, and 10 bases separated the two germline ends. There are 12 residues in the CDR3.

This clone has just one count. The chain combines TRBV7-3 with TRBJ1-1; D is unresolved. The CDR3 totals 13 residues. Germline V gene sequence: CDR1 SGHTA, CDR2 FQGTGA. Trimming cost V 6 bases and J 1 base, with 9 bases left between them. The CDR3 nucleotides are TGTGCCAGCAGGAGAGGAGGGAACACTGAAGCTTTCTTT. Translating gives CASRRGGNTEAFF.

The rearrangement links TRBV6-5 to TRBJ1-5; 7 nucleotides match TRBD1. J gave up 2 bases and V 10 bases, and 8 bases lay outside the gene matches. CDR3 length: 14 residues. Germline V gene lookup returns CDR1 MNHEY and CDR2 SVGAGI. CDR3 region: CATRQGLGNQPQHF. In nucleotides, the CDR3 is TGTGCCACTAGACAGGGACTGGGCAATCAGCCCCAGCATTTT.

Note on this clone: The sample carries other DNA sequences with the same CDR3. This rearrangement joins TRBV5-1 to TRBJ1-1; TRBD1 aligns across 9 bases. After removal of 4 bases from V and 4 bases from J, the junction contained 5 bases not matched to a gene. This CDR3 contains 14 residues. CDR1 SGHRS and CDR2 YFSETQ come from the germline V gene. The CDR3 loop reads CASSDTGGTTEAFF. The CDR3 DNA follows: TGCGCCAGCAGCGACACAGGGGGCACCACTGAAGCTTTCTTT.

In this sample, this clone turned up a few times. V is TRBV19 and J is TRBJ1-1, with TRBD1 matching over 8 bases. The CDR3 has 15 amino acids. Germline V gene lookup returns CDR1 LNHDA and CDR2 SQIVND (reference sequence). V shed 5 bases and J 4 bases; nucleotides not matched to a gene: 9. The CDR3 loop is CASSSQRTGPTEAFF. The CDR3 DNA is TGTGCCAGTAGTTCCCAAAGGACAGGGCCCACTGAAGCTTTCTTT. The full variable domain, in which reference TRBV19 and TRBJ1-1 provide the parts outside the CDR3, is DGGITQSPKYLFRKEGQNVTLSCEQNLNHDAMYWYRQDPGQGLRLIYYSQIVNDFQKGDIAEGYSVSREKKESFPLTVTSAQKNPTAFYLCASSSQRTGPTEAFFGQGTRLTVV.

This clone was recorded a few times. The V gene is TRBV18, the J gene TRBJ2-7, with TRBD1 matching 8 bases. Germline values: CDR1 KGHSH, CDR2 LQKENI. J lost 5 bases, V lost 0 bases, and 9 bases had no gene match. The CDR3 runs 16 residues. CDR3 bases: TGTGCCAGCTCACCACCGTCAGGACAGGGTCGGAACGAGCAGTACTTC. This encodes CASSPPSGQGRNEQYF.

The chain couples TRBV6-5 to TRBJ1-1; TRBD1 agrees at 7 bases. The CDR3 sequence is 14 residues long. J was trimmed by 4 bases and V by 5 bases; bases with no gene match: 7. Germline lookup yields CDR1 MNHEY and CDR2 SVGAGI. CDR3 protein: CASSSRGFVTEAFF. For the CDR3, the DNA is TGTGCCAGCAGTAGCAGGGGGTTCGTCACTGAAGCTTTCTTT.

The chain combines TRBV3-1 (or the pseudogene TRBV3-2) with TRBJ2-5, with 9 positions matching TRBD2. V shed 4 bases and J 2 bases; nucleotides not matched to a gene: 8. The CDR3 loop spans 16 amino acids. The germline gives CDR1 LGHDT, CDR2 YNNKEL (reference sequence). CDR3 protein: CASSLTAGGAQETQYF. In DNA, the CDR3 is TGTGCCAGCAGCCTCACAGCGGGGGGAGCTCAAGAGACCCAGTACTTC.

This chain uses TRBV7-9 with TRBJ1-5; a weak D match, TRBD1 (5 bases). The CDR3 length is 14 residues. The V end was cut by 3 bases, the J end by 1 base, with 7 bases between. The germline CDR1 and CDR2 sequences are SEHNR and FQNEAQ (reference sequence). The CDR3 spells CASSFRGSNQPQHF. In DNA form, the CDR3 reads TGTGCCAGCAGCTTCCGGGGGAGCAATCAGCCCCAGCATTTT.

This clone was recorded only once. This CDR3 is CASSDAGQGDEKLFF. CDR3 coding DNA: TGTGCCAGCAGTGATGCCGGACAGGGCGATGAAAAACTGTTTTTT. The gene calls are TRBV6-6 and TRBJ1-4, with 8 positions matching TRBD1. The J segment lost 6 bases and the V segment lost 5 bases, leaving 8 bases of the junction unmatched. The CDR3 contains 15 residues. Germline CDR1 and CDR2: MNHNY and SVGAGI (reference sequence).

The CDR3 nucleotides are TGTGCCAGCAGCTTAGCTCCGTTGGGCAGTAGAGCGGATTCACCCCTCCACTTT. This codes for CASSLAPLGSRADSPLHF. The chain has TRBV7-9 and TRBJ1-6; D not resolved. CDR1 and CDR2 from the germline V gene are SEHNR and FQNEAQ (reference sequence). The length of the CDR3 is 18 residues. V lost 0 bases and J 8 bases, leaving 20 bases between the germline ends.

This clone appeared once. V and J are TRBV7-9 and TRBJ2-3; no reliable D call. V was pared by 7 bases and J by 6 bases, with 8 bases between. Germline CDR1 reads SEHNR; CDR2 reads FQNEAQ (reference sequence). The CDR3 is 11 amino acids. In nucleotides, the CDR3 is TGTGCCAGCAATTCGAGGGATACGCAGTATTTT. The encoded protein is CASNSRDTQYF.

This chain links TRBV19 with TRBJ1-1, with TRBD1 as a possible D gene (5 bases). Germline assignment: CDR1 LNHDA and CDR2 SQIVND (reference sequence). The V end was cut by 8 bases, the J end by 7 bases, with 17 bases between. The CDR3 runs to 13 residues. CDR3 DNA: TGTGCCAGTCAGAGATCGGGGGGAGTTGAAGCTTTCTTT. Protein sequence: CASQRSGGVEAFF.

The chain couples TRBV11-2 to TRBJ1-6; tentative D call: TRBD1 (5 bases). The CDR3 is made up of 15 amino acids. The V end lost 4 bases, the J end lost 9 bases, and 16 bases lay between the germline ends. The germline V gene has CDR1 SGHAT and CDR2 FQNNGV. CDR3: CASSSQRTGGSPLHF. CDR3 sequence (DNA): TGTGCCAGCAGCTCCCAACGAACAGGTGGTTCACCCCTCCACTTT.

Here the CDR3 DNA reads TGTGCCAGCAGCCGGGGACAGGGCGGCACTGAAGCTTTCTTT. Translation: CASSRGQGGTEAFF. J is TRBJ1-1 and V is TRBV7-6; TRBD1 matches at 9 bases. CDR1 is SGHVS and CDR2 is FNYEAQ in the germline V gene. V dropped 5 bases and J dropped 4; count of bases not matched to a gene: 5. The CDR3 loop spans 14 amino acids.

In its sample, this clone was seen a few times. The J gene is TRBJ1-3, the V gene TRBV6-6; D might be TRBD1 (6 bases). The CDR3 is 13 residues long. The germline gives CDR1 MNHNY, CDR2 SVGAGI (reference sequence). The V end was cut by 6 bases, the J end by 3 bases, with 9 bases between. The DNA for the CDR3 is TGTGCCAGCAGGAGGACAGTTGGAAACACCATATATTTT. Its translation is CASRRTVGNTIYF.

This chain uses TRBV6-5 with TRBJ2-7, with D perhaps matching TRBD2 (5 bases). CDR1 is MNHEY, CDR2 SVGAGI, per germline. Trimming stripped 8 bases from V and 5 bases from J, with 22 bases between. The CDR3 is 15 residues long. CDR3 sequence reads: CASSPGRGVGNEQYF. CDR3 DNA: TGTGCCAGCTCCCCCGGACGTGGGGTCGGGAACGAGCAGTACTTC.

The table lists this clone with a few counts. V gene TRBV10-2 combines with J gene TRBJ1-1, with a weak D call TRBD1 (6 bases). The CDR3 loop spans 13 amino acids. The germline gives CDR1 WSHSY, CDR2 SAAADI. V lost 6 bases and J lost 0, with 8 bases in between. Here the CDR3 reads CASRDRVNTEAFF. The CDR3 bases are TGCGCCAGCAGGGACAGAGTGAACACTGAAGCTTTCTTT.

The genes are TRBV28 and TRBJ2-7; D is perhaps TRBD1 (6 bases). The V end was cut by 6 bases, the J end by 2 bases, with 14 bases between. The CDR3 has 14 residues. Germline CDR1 MDHEN, CDR2 SYDVKM. In DNA form, the CDR3 reads TGTGCCAGCAGGGGTGACAGGACTGCCTACGAGCAGTACTTC. It encodes CASRGDRTAYEQYF.

The gene calls are TRBV20-1 and TRBJ1-1, with TRBD1 matching over 7 bases. Germline V gene lookup returns CDR1 DFQATT and CDR2 SNEGSKA (reference sequence). CDR3 size: 11 residues. The CDR3 is CRSDRQGEAFF. In DNA, the CDR3 is TGCAGGAGTGATAGACAGGGTGAAGCTTTCTTT.

The chain joins TRBV11-2 to TRBJ1-1; D call uncertain. The germline CDR1 and CDR2 sequences are SGHAT and FQNNGV. Deletions cut 3 bases from V and 7 bases from J, with 9 bases between. This CDR3 region has 12 residues. The CDR3 reads CASSLDGLEAFF. The CDR3 DNA sequence: TGTGCCAGCAGCTTGGACGGACTTGAAGCTTTCTTT. The whole variable domain, filled in from reference TRBV11-2 and TRBJ1-1, reads EAGVAQSPRYKIIEKRQSVAFWCNPISGHATLYWYQQILGQGPKLLIQFQNNGVVDDSQLPKDRFSAERLKGVDSTLKIQPAKLEDSAVYLCASSLDGLEAFFGQGTRLTVV.

The genes are TRBV11-2 and TRBJ2-1; 11 nucleotides agree with TRBD2. Germline-derived CDR1 and CDR2 are SGHAT and FQNNGV. This CDR3 has 15 amino acids. The trim removed 5 bases at V and 4 bases at J, leaving 4 bases unmatched. As DNA, the CDR3 is TGTGCCAGCAGCGCAGCTAGCGGGGGGTACAATGAGCAGTTCTTC. Translating gives CASSAASGGYNEQFF.

The V call is TRBV2, the J call TRBJ1-5; D gene unclear. The CDR3 spans 13 residues. CDR1 and CDR2 (germline): SNHLY, FYNNEI. The V end lost 2 bases, the J end lost 7 bases, and 9 bases lay between the germline ends. The CDR3 region has the DNA TGTGCCAGCAGTGAATTTATCGAGCAGCCCCAGCATTTT. Its protein product is CASSEFIEQPQHF. Drawing the rest from reference TRBV2 and TRBJ1-5, the complete variable domain is EPEVTQTPSHQVTQMGQEVILRCVPISNHLYFYWYRQILGQKVEFLVSFYNNEISEKSEIFDDQFSVERPDGSNFTLKIRSTKLEDSAMYFCASSEFIEQPQHFGDGTRLSIL.

This chain links TRBV25-1 with TRBJ2-7, with a weak D call TRBD2 (5 bases). This CDR3 has 13 amino acids. V lost 3 bases and J lost 6, with 12 bases in between. The V gene's germline CDR1 is MGHDK and CDR2 SYGVNS. The CDR3 bases are TGTGCCAGCAGTGACGTAAGGGCGGGCGAGCAGTACTTC. Translated: CASSDVRAGEQYF.

The chain carries TRBV7-6 and TRBJ2-5; 7 positions match TRBD1. Trimming removed 4 bases from V and 3 bases from J; junction bases left unmatched: 5. Germline V lookup: CDR1 SGHVS, CDR2 FNYEAQ. This CDR3 contains 14 residues. CDR3 coding DNA: TGTGCCAGCAGCTGGGGACAGAGTGAAGAGACCCAGTACTTC. Translated, it gives CASSWGQSEETQYF.

The V gene is TRBV28, the J gene TRBJ1-1; 7 positions match TRBD1. The junction had 8 bases not matched to a gene; V was cut back by 1 base and J by 9 bases. CDR1 is MDHEN and CDR2 is SYDVKM in the germline V gene. The CDR3 extends over 14 amino acids. CDR3 in amino acids: CASSLSGLGQQAFF. Here the CDR3 DNA reads TGTGCCAGCAGTTTATCAGGGCTGGGACAGCAAGCTTTCTTT.

This chain uses TRBV3-1 (or the pseudogene TRBV3-2) with TRBJ1-1; 8 bases are shared with TRBD1. Germline V CDR1 and CDR2: LGHDT, YNNKEL (reference sequence). The ends lost 6 bases at V and 9 bases at J; junction bases unmatched: 15. This CDR3 spans 15 amino acids. The CDR3 spells CASSRRQGQVQKAFF. The CDR3 coding sequence is TGTGCCAGCAGTCGAAGACAGGGGCAGGTACAAAAAGCTTTCTTT.

The CDR3 here is CASSEGSGANVYGYTF. The DNA of the CDR3 is TGTGCCAGCAGTGAAGGTTCAGGGGCTAATGTTTATGGCTACACCTTC. The chain employs TRBV6-1 and TRBJ1-2, with D tentatively TRBD1 (6 bases). The CDR3 runs 16 residues. Trimming cost V 1 base and J 5 bases, with 17 bases left between them. Germline CDR1 and CDR2: MNHNS and SASEGT.